The 26 T cell receptor beta chains reported below all come from one sample, sequenced in a study of shared clonotypes between healthy human individuals. Repertoires were generated with immunoSEQ multiplex PCR, while TCRdb's copy carries only in-frame clones and drops some. The sample records around 430,000 clones, roughly 77% being singletons. The source material was PBMCs. The receptors stem from a woman between 35 and 50 years old in good health. Some clones in this sample may be carry-over from other donors' samples.

V and J are TRBV5-1 and TRBJ2-1, with TRBD2 matching 11 bases. With V trimmed by 1 base and J by 10 bases, 10 bases remained unmatched. CDR3 size: 16 residues. From germline, CDR1 is SGHRS and CDR2 YFSETQ. CDR3 in amino acids: CASSLLAGGRGEEQFF. DNA for the CDR3: TGCGCCAGCAGCTTGTTAGCGGGAGGGCGGGGTGAGGAGCAGTTCTTC.

In this sample, this clone turned up a few times. The chain uses TRBV27 and TRBJ2-5; D is possibly TRBD2 (6 bases). The length of the CDR3 is 15 residues. Trimming left V 2 bases short and J 5 bases short, with 15 bases between. Germline CDR1 reads MNHEY; CDR2 reads SMNVEV (reference sequence). In nucleotides, the CDR3 is TGTGCCAGCAGTTTAATGGGGGGTGCCGGGGAGACCCAGTACTTC. Its protein is CASSLMGGAGETQYF.

DNA for the CDR3: TGTGCCAGCTCACCGGTGGGACAGGGTCGCAATGAGCAGTTCTTC. Protein sequence: CASSPVGQGRNEQFF. This rearrangement joins TRBV18 to TRBJ2-1; 9 bases match TRBD1. Germline CDR1 KGHSH, CDR2 LQKENI. CDR3 length equals 15 residues. V lost 3 bases and J lost 6; bases outside the gene matches: 6. The variable domain in full, completed from reference TRBV18 and TRBJ2-1, reads NAGVMQNPRHLVRRRGQEARLRCSPMKGHSHVYWYRQLPEEGLKFMVYLQKENIIDESGMPKERFSAEFPKEGPSILRIQQVVRGDSAAYFCASSPVGQGRNEQFFGPGTRLTVL.

This clone was counted once. Given a far larger clone just one base away, this is likely a sequencing read error. Other DNA sequences within the sample encode an identical CDR3. The gene calls are TRBV5-6 and TRBJ1-2, with D perhaps matching TRBD1 (5 bases). Between the trimmed V and J ends, which lost 0 bases and 3 bases, there was a span of 12 bases. Germline CDR1 and CDR2: SGHDT and YYEEEE. The CDR3 has 15 amino acids. The CDR3 is CASSLADSYHYGYTF. The CDR3 nucleotides are TGTGCCAGCAGCTTGGCTGACAGTTACCACTATGGCTACACCTTC. The variable domain in full, completed from reference TRBV5-6 and TRBJ1-2, reads DAGVTQSPTHLIKTRGQQVTLRCSPKSGHDTVSWYQQALGQGPQFIFQYYEEEERQRGNFPDRFSGHQFPNYSSELNVNALLLGDSALYLCASSLADSYHYGYTFGSGTRLTVV.

The chain links TRBV29-1 to TRBJ2-3, with a tentative D call TRBD2 (6 bases). V shed 5 bases and J shed 4 bases, with 19 bases lying between them. This CDR3 is built from 15 residues. Germline CDR1 is SQVTM and CDR2 is ANQGSEA. The CDR3 bases are TGCAGCGTTAGAAAAGGAGGGAATTTCGCAGATACGCAGTATTTT. Translating gives CSVRKGGNFADTQYF.

The chain combines TRBV19 with TRBJ2-5, with unresolved D. This CDR3 has 14 amino acids. CDR1 is LNHDA, CDR2 SQIVND, per germline (reference sequence). Trimming took 5 bases from V and 4 from J, leaving 14 bases between them. CDR3 protein: CASSLQPTSETQYF. The DNA for the CDR3 is TGTGCCAGTAGTCTACAACCTACCTCAGAGACCCAGTACTTC.

This clone was counted a few times. The chain employs TRBV2 and TRBJ2-1, with D possibly called TRBD1 or TRBD2 (5 bases each). The germline CDR1 and CDR2 sequences are SNHLY and FYNNEI. The CDR3 covers 15 residues. The V end was cut by 6 bases, the J end by 0 bases, with 12 bases between. The CDR3 nucleotides read TGTGCCAGCAGGAGGGACGGTAGCTCCTACAATGAGCAGTTCTTC. It translates to CASRRDGSSYNEQFF. Using reference TRBV2 and TRBJ2-1 for the parts outside the CDR3, the full variable domain is EPEVTQTPSHQVTQMGQEVILRCVPISNHLYFYWYRQILGQKVEFLVSFYNNEISEKSEIFDDQFSVERPDGSNFTLKIRSTKLEDSAMYFCASRRDGSSYNEQFFGPGTRLTVL.

This rearrangement joins TRBV7-9 to TRBJ2-7, with D perhaps matching TRBD1 (6 bases). The CDR3 sequence is 13 residues long. Germline assignment: CDR1 SEHNR and CDR2 FQNEAQ (reference sequence). V was clipped by 1 base and J by 4 bases, with 8 bases between them. The CDR3 protein is CASSLEQGYEQYF. In nucleotides, the CDR3 is TGTGCCAGCAGCTTAGAACAGGGATACGAGCAGTACTTC.

The chain uses TRBV30 and TRBJ1-4, with 9 bases matching TRBD1. Germline V gives CDR1 GTSNPN, CDR2 SVGIG (reference sequence). With 3 bases clipped from V and 0 bases from J, the junction kept 5 bases outside the gene matches. This CDR3 has 16 residues. CDR3 residues: CAWRADRGATNEKLFF. CDR3 in DNA: TGTGCCTGGAGGGCGGACAGGGGTGCAACTAATGAAAAACTGTTTTTT.

The rearrangement joins TRBV6-5 to TRBJ2-1; 8 bases line up with TRBD1. V lost 3 bases to trimming and J lost 3 bases; unmatched junction nucleotides: 4. The germline CDR1 and CDR2 sequences are MNHEY and SVGAGI. This CDR3 region has 15 residues. The CDR3 DNA reads TGTGCCAGCAGTTATGGACAGGGTGGCTACAATGAGCAGTTCTTC. It yields the protein CASSYGQGGYNEQFF.

V gene TRBV5-6 combines with J gene TRBJ2-5; 7 nucleotides match TRBD2. The J call is doubtful: the DNA matches TRBJ2-7 better. This CDR3 is 13 amino acids long. Germline assignment: CDR1 SGHDT and CDR2 YYEEEE. The CDR3 spells CASSSPRGDEQYF. CDR3 DNA: TGTGCCAGCAGTAGTCCCCGGGGGGACGAGCAGTACTTC.

The V and J genes are TRBV7-2 and TRBJ2-6, with a possible D match to TRBD1 (6 bases). This CDR3 comprises 16 residues. Germline assignment: CDR1 SGHTA and CDR2 FQGNSA. The V end was cut by 4 bases, the J end by 2 bases, with 12 bases between. In nucleotides, the CDR3 is TGTGCCAGCAGCTCACCAACAGGGACTGGGGCCAACGTCCTGACTTTC. This encodes CASSSPTGTGANVLTF.

This chain uses TRBV15 with TRBJ2-7; no clear D gene. The CDR3 sequence is 17 residues long. Trimming shortened V by 0 bases and J by 0 bases, and 15 bases separated the two germline ends. The germline CDR1 and CDR2 sequences are LNHNV and YYDKDF (reference sequence). CDR3 sequence: CATSREYPPGLSYEQYF. The CDR3 DNA follows: TGTGCCACCAGCAGAGAGTACCCTCCCGGTCTCTCCTACGAGCAGTACTTC. Variable domain in full (rest from reference TRBV15 and TRBJ2-7): DAMVIQNPRYQVTQFGKPVTLSCSQTLNHNVMYWYQQKSSQAPKLLFHYYDKDFNNEADTPDNFQSRRPNTSFCFLDIRSPGLGDTAMYLCATSREYPPGLSYEQYFGPGTRLTVT.

The gene calls are TRBV5-1 and TRBJ2-1; D gene ambiguous. V lost 0 bases and J 1 base, leaving 8 bases between the germline ends. The CDR3 loop spans 15 amino acids. CDR1 is SGHRS, CDR2 YFSETQ, per germline. The CDR3 DNA reads TGCGCCAGCAGCTTGGATTCATCTTCCTACAATGAGCAGTTCTTC. Its protein is CASSLDSSSYNEQFF.

Concerning this clone: Other DNA sequences of this sample code for an identical CDR3. The genes are TRBV18 and TRBJ2-1; no definite D call. V shed 3 bases and J shed 6 bases, with 9 bases lying between them. CDR3 length: 13 amino acids. CDR1 is KGHSH, CDR2 LQKENI, per germline. The CDR3: CASSPRSVNEQFF. The CDR3 DNA reads TGTGCCAGCTCACCTCGGAGCGTCAATGAGCAGTTCTTC.

V is TRBV30 and J is TRBJ1-6, with TRBD1 matching over 7 bases. The CDR3 sequence is 15 residues long. CDR1 is GTSNPN, CDR2 SVGIG, per germline (reference sequence). The J segment lost 2 bases and the V segment lost 4 bases, leaving 5 bases of the junction unmatched. The CDR3 region has the DNA TGTGCCTGGAACTCCGGGACAGCCTATAATTCACCCCTCCACTTT. Protein sequence: CAWNSGTAYNSPLHF. The full variable domain, in which reference TRBV30 and TRBJ1-6 provide the parts outside the CDR3, is SQTIHQWPATLVQPVGSPLSLECTVEGTSNPNLYWYRQAAGRGLQLLFYSVGIGQISSEVPQNLSASRPQDRQFILSSKKLLLSDSGFYLCAWNSGTAYNSPLHFGNGTRLTVT.

The chain combines TRBV7-9 with TRBJ2-5; 11 bases match TRBD1. Germline V gives CDR1 SEHNR, CDR2 FQNEAQ (reference sequence). This CDR3 contains 14 residues. The J segment lost 2 bases and the V segment lost 8 bases, leaving 4 bases of the junction unmatched. CDR3 in DNA: TGTGCCAGCTCGTGGGACAGGGGGCAAGAGACCCAGTACTTC. It encodes CASSWDRGQETQYF.

The chain has TRBV19 and TRBJ2-3; 9 nucleotides match TRBD2. Unmatched junction bases numbered 0, after V lost 5 bases and J lost 6 bases. Per germline, CDR1 LNHDA and CDR2 SQIVND (reference sequence). The CDR3 is 12 residues long. In DNA form, the CDR3 reads TGTGCCAGTAGTCTAGCGGGGGATACGCAGTATTTT. Its translation is CASSLAGDTQYF.

The J gene is TRBJ2-3, the V gene TRBV11-3, with D tentatively TRBD2 (5 bases). This CDR3 is built from 14 residues. Trimming stripped 5 bases from V and 0 bases from J, with 9 bases between. Germline V lookup: CDR1 SGHNT, CDR2 YENEEA. CDR3 nucleotide sequence: TGTGCCAGCAGCGAATTAGCGAGCACAGATACGCAGTATTTT. Its protein is CASSELASTDTQYF. The entire variable domain, with the rest obtained from reference TRBV11-3 and TRBJ2-3, is as follows: EAGVVQSPRYKIIEKKQPVAFWCNPISGHNTLYWYLQNLGQGPELLIRYENEEAVDDSQLPKDRFSAERLKGVDSTLKIQPAELGDSAVYLCASSELASTDTQYFGPGTRLTVL.

A few counts support this clone. V and J are TRBV28 and TRBJ1-2; D is unresolved. Trimming stripped 10 bases from V and 0 bases from J, with 21 bases between. The CDR3 is 16 residues long. Germline V CDR1 and CDR2: MDHEN, SYDVKM. Written as DNA, the CDR3 is TGTGCCACTACGCCAGATATACGTGGTGCTAACTATGGCTACACCTTC. It encodes CATTPDIRGANYGYTF.

The chain couples TRBV29-1 to TRBJ1-2; D unclear. The CDR3 extends over 12 amino acids. V lost 3 bases to trimming and J lost 1 base, with 6 bases between them. Germline CDR1 reads SQVTM; CDR2 reads ANQGSEA. The CDR3 nucleotides read TGCAGCGTTGATTTCGTTAACTATGGCTACACCTTC. This translates into CSVDFVNYGYTF.

This sequence joins TRBV7-9 and TRBJ2-3; D is unclear. The CDR3 totals 11 residues. Deletions cut 5 bases from V and 12 bases from J, with 12 bases between. Germline V gene data show CDR1 as SEHNR and CDR2 as FQNEAQ (reference sequence). The DNA of the CDR3 is TGTGCCAGCAGCCCCAATCTAGTCCAGTATTTT. Translated: CASSPNLVQYF.

The rearrangement links TRBV30 to TRBJ1-6; no firm D call. Trimming took off 5 bases at V and 9 bases at J, with 14 bases between the two ends. Germline V gene data show CDR1 as GTSNPN and CDR2 as SVGIG (reference sequence). The CDR3 runs 13 residues. The DNA for the CDR3 is TGTGCCTGGGGAGTTAGAGCAAGTTCACCCCTCCACTTT. It yields the protein CAWGVRASSPLHF.

V gene TRBV5-1 combines with J gene TRBJ1-1; D is possibly TRBD1 (6 bases). The germline gives CDR1 SGHRS, CDR2 YFSETQ. Trimming took off 4 bases at V and 1 base at J, with 14 bases between the two ends. The CDR3 runs to 15 residues. The CDR3 protein is CASSGGDIWNTEAFF. CDR3 coding DNA: TGCGCCAGCAGCGGGGGGGACATCTGGAACACTGAAGCTTTCTTT.

This clone was counted only a few times. The chain uses TRBV18 and TRBJ1-3; D is perhaps TRBD1 (6 bases). V was cut by 1 base and J by 7 bases, with 8 bases left in between. The length of the CDR3 is 13 residues. Germline V gene data show CDR1 as KGHSH and CDR2 as LQKENI. CDR3 DNA: TGTGCCAGCTCACCACAAGGGGGGAACACCATATATTTT. Amino acid sequence: CASSPQGGNTIYF.

The chain is built from TRBV19 and TRBJ1-1; the match to TRBD1 covers 7 bases. CDR3 length: 13 amino acids. The V segment lost 5 bases and the J segment 4 bases; nucleotides outside the gene matches: 4. Per the germline V gene, CDR1 is LNHDA and CDR2 is SQIVND (reference sequence). As DNA, the CDR3 is TGTGCCAGTAGTCCTACAGGGGCCACTGAAGCTTTCTTT. Translated, it gives CASSPTGATEAFF.